Included here is one TCR beta chain sequence, with context. The data were taken from a study of blood T cell repertoires in COVID-19. Original methodology: Quantification of nucleated cells was approximated via reference gene primer amplification. Clones were read by immunoSEQ multiplex PCR, and TCRdb kept only the in-frame ones, dropping some. V, J and clone size derive from that table, while D and trimming were established from the DNA sequence. Of about 250,000 clones listed, nearly 90% were seen once; the top ten hold around 3%. The TCR comes from a man younger than 35 with active or convalescent COVID-19. The sample consisted of peripheral blood.

CDR3 region: CASSSGGGTQYF. As DNA, the CDR3 is TGTGCCAGCAGTTCTGGGGGGGGTACGCAGTATTTT. This rearrangement joins TRBV6-6 to TRBJ2-3; 7 bases align to TRBD2. The CDR3 has 12 residues. V gave up 4 bases and J gave up 8 bases; unmatched junction bases: 3. Germline assignment: CDR1 MNHNY and CDR2 SVGAGI (reference sequence).